The entry below gives a single T cell receptor beta chain sequence along with its context. Its antigen is currently not known. Base qualities are not at hand, and no much larger clone is one base apart. TCRdb records Illumina HiSeq 1500 as the sequencer. TCRdb trimmed the raw reads at Q25, called clones with MiXCR and kept productive beta chains. Here each entry gathers all rows of one CDR3 protein and keeps the most common genes and DNA. For this sample there are about 890,000 distinct CDR3 sequences; roughly 30% appear just once. The ten most abundant clones make up over 13% of the sample. These data come from a study of T cell repertoires in cytomegalovirus infection (dated by TCRdb to the late 2010s). General notes on the study: The peptide stimulations were aimed at well-studied HLA-B-restricted epitopes as well as recently identified HLA-C-restricted CMV epitopes, whose presentation resists viral immunomodulation. The HLA type of each donor mattered for the analysis, because public TCR beta signatures pointed to carriage of CMV infection along with the matching HLA type.

This sample's treatment or condition label indicates: in vitro stimulation with specific CMV peptide epitopes to enrich CMV-specific T cells. Here is what the overall study found, with its caveats: The ex vivo response was dominated by HLA-C-restricted CMV-specific TCR beta clonotypes, which also provided the single most frequent clonotype in two of eight donors. In both this cohort and an independent cohort of several hundred donors, the cumulative frequency of public TCR beta family members distinguished carriers of CMV infection plus the relevant HLA type.

This sample comprised cultured CD8+ T cells from PBMCs, obtained from culture after CMV antigen stimulation. The sequence derives from a human donor in good health (CMV status not recorded). Some clones in this sample may be carry-over from other donors' samples.

At the DNA level, the sequence is TGTGCCACTAGGGTTTTTGAGAATGGCTACACCTTC. This yields the protein CATRVFENGYTF. The chain is made from TRBV10-3 and TRBJ1-2; the D gene remains uncertain. At the junction V is shortened by 10 bases and J by 6 bases, with 15 bases in between. CDR1 and CDR2 are drawn from the germline V gene: ENHRY, SYGVKD. The CDR3 spans 12 residues, from the cysteine through the phenylalanine. The CDR3 DNA has 36 bases and is translated from base 1.